Listed below are T cell receptor beta chains from one sample, sequenced in a study of Ad26.COV2.S vaccination and SARS-CoV-2 variants. TCRdb keeps only in-frame clones here, not all; method: immunoSEQ multiplex PCR. There are 300,000 to 400,000 clones in the sample; 80% to 90% occur only once, and 3.4% lies in the top ten. This specimen consisted of peripheral blood, obtained in a trial of Ad26.COV2.S vaccine versus placebo. Receptors originate from a person between 18 and 65 years old who received the Ad26.COV2.S COVID-19 vaccine or a placebo. Both conserved end residues are part of each CDR3. The D gene is left open where the match is weak. A row's size may be missing; if present it is once, few, many or a size class.

abundance: -; v_gene: TRBV2; j_gene: TRBJ2-7; d_gene: TRBD2; CDR3aa: CASSDWASGVSEQYF; CDR3nt: TGTGCCAGCAGTGATTGGGCTAGCGGGGTATCCGAGCAGTACTTC
abundance: -; v_gene: TRBV5-4; j_gene: TRBJ2-7; d_gene: -; CDR3aa: CASSPRDSYEQYF; CDR3nt: TGTGCCAGCAGCCCCAGGGACTCCTACGAGCAGTACTTC
abundance: -; v_gene: TRBV5-1; j_gene: TRBJ2-2; d_gene: TRBD2; CDR3aa: CASSLGTSPGELFF; CDR3nt: TGCGCCAGCAGCTTGGGGACTAGCCCCGGGGAGCTGTTTTTT
abundance: few; v_gene: TRBV5-6; j_gene: TRBJ1-4; d_gene: -; CDR3aa: CASSSKESNEKLFF; CDR3nt: TGTGCCAGCAGCTCGAAGGAATCTAATGAAAAACTGTTTTTT
abundance: -; v_gene: TRBV4-2; j_gene: TRBJ1-2; d_gene: TRBD1; CDR3aa: CASSQPGQGHRGYTF; CDR3nt: TGTGCCAGCAGCCAGCCCGGACAGGGACATAGGGGCTACACCTTC
abundance: -; v_gene: TRBV5-1; j_gene: TRBJ2-7; d_gene: TRBD2; CDR3aa: CASSSQLAGVRGYEQYF; CDR3nt: TGCGCCAGCAGCTCGCAACTAGCGGGGGTTAGAGGCTACGAGCAGTACTTC
abundance: -; v_gene: TRBV7-8; j_gene: TRBJ1-4; d_gene: TRBD1; CDR3aa: CASSLGDRDGEKLFF; CDR3nt: TGTGCCAGCAGCTTGGGAGACAGGGACGGGGAAAAACTGTTTTTT
abundance: -; v_gene: TRBV7-3; j_gene: TRBJ1-1; d_gene: -; CDR3aa: CASSPGGGDTEAFF; CDR3nt: TGTGCCAGCAGCCCTGGAGGGGGAGACACTGAAGCTTTCTTT
abundance: -; v_gene: TRBV6-5; j_gene: TRBJ2-7; d_gene: -; CDR3aa: CASGVSGSYEQYF; CDR3nt: TGTGCCAGCGGAGTTAGCGGATCCTACGAGCAGTACTTC
abundance: -; v_gene: TRBV6-5; j_gene: TRBJ1-5; d_gene: TRBD1; CDR3aa: CASSPGTGENQPQHF; CDR3nt: TGTGCCAGCAGCCCCGGGACAGGGGAAAATCAGCCCCAGCATTTT
abundance: -; v_gene: TRBV29-1; j_gene: TRBJ1-1; d_gene: -; CDR3aa: CSVEGLIRRGNTEAFF; CDR3nt: TGCAGCGTTGAGGGACTCATAAGGCGAGGGAACACTGAAGCTTTCTTT
abundance: -; v_gene: TRBV20-1; j_gene: TRBJ2-5; d_gene: -; CDR3aa: CSARRGETQYF; CDR3nt: TGCAGTGCTAGAAGGGGGGAGACCCAGTACTTC
abundance: -; v_gene: TRBV6-2/TRBV6-3; j_gene: TRBJ2-1; d_gene: TRBD2; CDR3aa: CASSYVRGGRNEQFF; CDR3nt: TGTGCCAGCAGTTACGTGCGGGGGGGAAGGAATGAGCAGTTCTTC
abundance: -; v_gene: TRBV7-9; j_gene: TRBJ2-2; d_gene: -; CDR3aa: CASSLDGKNTGELFF; CDR3nt: TGTGCCAGCAGCTTAGACGGAAAGAACACCGGGGAGCTGTTTTTT
abundance: once; v_gene: TRBV5-1; j_gene: TRBJ2-1; d_gene: TRBD2; CDR3aa: CASSLGTSGSSYNEQFF; CDR3nt: TGCGCCAGCAGCTTGGGGACTAGCGGCAGCTCCTACAATGAGCAGTTCTTC
abundance: few; v_gene: TRBV19; j_gene: TRBJ2-2; d_gene: -; CDR3aa: CASSMPILHTGELFF; CDR3nt: TGTGCCAGTAGTATGCCCATCCTACACACCGGGGAGCTGTTTTTT
abundance: -; v_gene: TRBV6-5; j_gene: TRBJ2-7; d_gene: TRBD2; CDR3aa: CASTQVAGDTYEQYF; CDR3nt: TGTGCCAGCACCCAGGTAGCGGGGGACACCTACGAGCAGTACTTC
abundance: -; v_gene: TRBV19; j_gene: TRBJ2-5; d_gene: -; CDR3aa: CASRKIGETQYF; CDR3nt: TGTGCCAGTAGGAAAATCGGGGAGACCCAGTACTTC
abundance: -; v_gene: TRBV5-1; j_gene: TRBJ2-5; d_gene: -; CDR3aa: CASSAEKETQYF; CDR3nt: TGCGCCAGCAGCGCGGAAAAAGAGACCCAGTACTTC
abundance: -; v_gene: TRBV30; j_gene: TRBJ1-4; d_gene: TRBD1; CDR3aa: CAWSAGGLTNEKLFF; CDR3nt: TGTGCCTGGAGTGCAGGGGGCTTGACTAATGAAAAACTGTTTTTT
abundance: -; v_gene: TRBV12-3/TRBV12-4; j_gene: TRBJ1-5; d_gene: -; CDR3aa: CASSFRHRQPQHF; CDR3nt: TGTGCCAGCAGTTTTCGTCATCGGCAGCCCCAGCATTTT
abundance: -; v_gene: TRBV12-3/TRBV12-4; j_gene: TRBJ2-5; d_gene: -; CDR3aa: CASRTLGRETQYF; CDR3nt: TGTGCCAGCAGGACCCTAGGAAGGGAGACCCAGTACTTC
abundance: -; v_gene: TRBV18; j_gene: TRBJ2-7; d_gene: -; CDR3aa: CASSPTGYSPYEQYF; CDR3nt: TGTGCCAGCTCACCAACAGGATATAGTCCCTACGAGCAGTACTTC
abundance: -; v_gene: TRBV6-5; j_gene: TRBJ2-5; d_gene: -; CDR3aa: CASRASGWGETQYF; CDR3nt: TGTGCCAGCAGAGCGTCGGGGTGGGGAGAGACCCAGTACTTC
abundance: -; v_gene: TRBV5-1; j_gene: TRBJ1-1; d_gene: TRBD1; CDR3aa: CASSLGDRVQNTEAFF; CDR3nt: TGCGCCAGCAGCTTGGGGGACAGGGTACAGAACACTGAAGCTTTCTTT
abundance: -; v_gene: TRBV4-1; j_gene: TRBJ1-1; d_gene: -; CDR3aa: CASSQDRDTEAFF; CDR3nt: TGCGCCAGCAGCCAAGACAGGGACACTGAAGCTTTCTTT
abundance: -; v_gene: TRBV7-3; j_gene: TRBJ2-1; d_gene: TRBD1; CDR3aa: CASSPGQGRLGYNEQFF; CDR3nt: TGTGCCAGCAGCCCGGGACAGGGGCGCTTAGGGTACAATGAGCAGTTCTTC
abundance: -; v_gene: TRBV19; j_gene: TRBJ2-7; d_gene: TRBD1; CDR3aa: CASSAFDRGSYEQYF; CDR3nt: TGTGCCAGTAGTGCGTTTGACAGGGGCTCCTACGAGCAGTACTTC
abundance: once; v_gene: TRBV4-3; j_gene: TRBJ2-3; d_gene: -; CDR3aa: CASSQDNRARTDTQYF; CDR3nt: TGCGCCAGCAGCCAAGATAACAGGGCCCGCACAGATACGCAGTATTTT
abundance: -; v_gene: TRBV24-1; j_gene: TRBJ1-5; d_gene: -; CDR3aa: CATSDSSNQPQHF; CDR3nt: TGTGCCACCAGTGACAGTAGCAATCAGCCCCAGCATTTT
abundance: -; v_gene: TRBV6-1; j_gene: TRBJ1-2; d_gene: -; CDR3aa: CASSESENYGYTF; CDR3nt: TGTGCCAGCAGTGAATCTGAGAACTATGGCTACACCTTC
abundance: -; v_gene: TRBV3-1/TRBV3-2; j_gene: TRBJ2-3; d_gene: TRBD2; CDR3aa: CASSPRGTSGGREYF; CDR3nt: TGTGCCAGCAGCCCTCGTGGGACTAGCGGGGGGAGAGAGTATTTT
abundance: -; v_gene: TRBV3-1/TRBV3-2; j_gene: TRBJ1-3; d_gene: -; CDR3aa: CASGEWDLNGNTIYF; CDR3nt: TGTGCCAGCGGCGAGTGGGATCTGAATGGAAACACCATATATTTT
abundance: -; v_gene: TRBV11-2; j_gene: TRBJ2-7; d_gene: -; CDR3aa: CASSLVWYEQYF; CDR3nt: TGTGCCAGCAGCTTAGTTTGGTACGAGCAGTACTTC
abundance: -; v_gene: TRBV30; j_gene: TRBJ2-1; d_gene: -; CDR3aa: CAWSQENEQFF; CDR3nt: TGTGCCTGGAGTCAGGAAAATGAGCAGTTCTTC
abundance: -; v_gene: TRBV18; j_gene: TRBJ1-5; d_gene: -; CDR3aa: CASSPGRDNQPQHF; CDR3nt: TGTGCCAGCTCACCAGGTAGGGACAATCAGCCCCAGCATTTT
abundance: -; v_gene: TRBV5-5; j_gene: TRBJ2-1; d_gene: -; CDR3aa: CASSPAQKSYNEQFF; CDR3nt: TGTGCCAGCAGCCCCGCCCAGAAATCCTACAATGAGCAGTTCTTC
abundance: -; v_gene: TRBV5-4; j_gene: TRBJ2-2; d_gene: TRBD1; CDR3aa: CASSLARTGGTGELFF; CDR3nt: TGTGCCAGCAGCTTGGCAAGGACAGGGGGGACCGGGGAGCTGTTTTTT
abundance: -; v_gene: TRBV12-3/TRBV12-4; j_gene: TRBJ1-6; d_gene: TRBD1; CDR3aa: CASRTGNNSPLHF; CDR3nt: TGTGCCAGCCGGACAGGGAATAATTCACCCCTCCACTTT
abundance: once; v_gene: TRBV12-3/TRBV12-4; j_gene: TRBJ1-1; d_gene: -; CDR3aa: CASSWGRTEAFF; CDR3nt: TGTGCCAGCAGTTGGGGGCGGACTGAAGCTTTCTTT
abundance: -; v_gene: TRBV24-1; j_gene: TRBJ2-1; d_gene: -; CDR3aa: CATSESASSYNEQFF; CDR3nt: TGTGCCACCAGTGAGTCGGCTAGCTCCTACAATGAGCAGTTCTTC
abundance: -; v_gene: TRBV10-3; j_gene: TRBJ2-1; d_gene: -; CDR3aa: CAISDRDQEQFF; CDR3nt: TGTGCCATCAGTGACAGGGACCAAGAGCAGTTCTTC
abundance: -; v_gene: TRBV30; j_gene: TRBJ1-1; d_gene: -; CDR3aa: CAWATSATEAFF; CDR3nt: TGTGCCTGGGCGACTTCTGCCACTGAAGCTTTCTTT
abundance: -; v_gene: TRBV24-1; j_gene: TRBJ2-3; d_gene: -; CDR3aa: CATSDTTDTQYF; CDR3nt: TGTGCCACCAGTGATACTACAGATACGCAGTATTTT
abundance: -; v_gene: TRBV30; j_gene: TRBJ2-3; d_gene: TRBD2; CDR3aa: CACPRAGGHPDTQYF; CDR3nt: TGTGCCTGCCCGCGAGCGGGGGGGCATCCAGATACGCAGTATTTT
abundance: -; v_gene: TRBV7-2; j_gene: TRBJ2-3; d_gene: TRBD2; CDR3aa: CASSLLTSGGADTQYF; CDR3nt: TGTGCCAGCAGCTTGCTCACTAGCGGGGGGGCAGATACGCAGTATTTT
abundance: few; v_gene: TRBV12-5; j_gene: TRBJ1-1; d_gene: -; CDR3aa: CASGSKSMNTEAFF; CDR3nt: TGTGCTAGTGGGTCCAAGTCCATGAACACTGAAGCTTTCTTT
abundance: -; v_gene: TRBV27; j_gene: TRBJ2-1; d_gene: -; CDR3aa: CASTYGGGGSYNEQFF; CDR3nt: TGTGCCAGCACTTACGGAGGGGGAGGTTCCTACAATGAGCAGTTCTTC
abundance: few; v_gene: TRBV7-6; j_gene: TRBJ1-6; d_gene: -; CDR3aa: CASSLGTPSRSSPLHF; CDR3nt: TGTGCCAGCAGCTTAGGGACACCATCCAGGAGTTCACCCCTCCACTTT
abundance: -; v_gene: TRBV29-1; j_gene: TRBJ1-1; d_gene: -; CDR3aa: CSVKGRLNTEAFF; CDR3nt: TGCAGCGTGAAGGGACGCCTGAACACTGAAGCTTTCTTT
abundance: -; v_gene: TRBV6-2/TRBV6-3; j_gene: TRBJ1-2; d_gene: -; CDR3aa: CASSLQANYGYTF; CDR3nt: TGTGCCAGCAGTCTCCAAGCGAACTATGGCTACACCTTC
abundance: -; v_gene: TRBV7-2; j_gene: TRBJ2-1; d_gene: TRBD2; CDR3aa: CASSLKLGLAGRDEQFF; CDR3nt: TGTGCCAGCAGCCTTAAGCTCGGACTAGCGGGGCGGGATGAGCAGTTCTTC
abundance: -; v_gene: TRBV14; j_gene: TRBJ1-1; d_gene: -; CDR3aa: CASSQGLGDTEAFF; CDR3nt: TGTGCCAGCAGCCAAGGTTTAGGGGACACTGAAGCTTTCTTT
abundance: -; v_gene: TRBV6-6; j_gene: TRBJ1-2; d_gene: TRBD1; CDR3aa: CASSHRDSIGGYTF; CDR3nt: TGTGCCAGCAGCCACCGGGACAGCATAGGAGGCTACACCTTC
abundance: -; v_gene: TRBV27; j_gene: TRBJ2-3; d_gene: -; CDR3aa: CATRHSMDTQYF; CDR3nt: TGTGCCACCAGGCACTCAATGGATACGCAGTATTTT